The 26 T cell receptor beta chains below come from one sample, sequenced in a study of vaccination and CD4 T cells after COVID-19. With the Oncomine TCR Beta short-read assay, DNA from cultured CD4+ T cells was sequenced. TCRdb reprocessed the PCR reads via MiXCR and lists one record per CDR3 protein. The table includes some 21,000 distinct CDR3 sequences, under 60% detected once. Their antigens remain unidentified. As for treatment: 10-day PBMC culture with coronavirus spike peptide pools or control peptides (ViraFEST assay). What was sequenced was CD4+ T cells from blood, cultured in vitro. These receptors all come from a human donor who had recovered from COVID-19.

The chain is built from TRBV28 and TRBJ2-3, with a tentative D call TRBD1 (5 bases). Between the trimmed V and J ends, which lost 3 bases and 4 bases, there was a span of 17 bases. CDR1 MDHEN and CDR2 SYDVKM come from the germline V gene. The CDR3 contains 16 residues. In nucleotides, the CDR3 is TGTGCCAGCAGTTTGCTCCAGGGCTGGGGCCCAGATACGCAGTATTTT. This encodes CASSLLQGWGPDTQYF.

The genes are TRBV12-3 or TRBV12-4 and TRBJ1-2; no reliable D call. V was clipped by 2 bases and J by 8 bases, with 6 bases between them. CDR3 length: 11 amino acids. CDR3 in DNA: TGTGCCAGCAGTTTACACCAGGGCTACACCTTC. Its translation is CASSLHQGYTF.

This clonotype was picked up a small number of times. The rearrangement joins TRBV6-5 to TRBJ1-2; possible D gene TRBD1, 6 bases. The V gene lost 0 bases and the J gene lost 7 bases, with 18 bases spanning the gap. CDR3 size: 16 residues. Per the germline V gene, CDR1 is MNHEY and CDR2 is SVGAGI. CDR3 residues: CASSYSWDTFRGGYTF. The CDR3 DNA follows: TGTGCCAGCAGTTACTCGTGGGACACCTTTAGGGGTGGCTACACCTTC.

V is TRBV27 and J is TRBJ2-1; possible D gene TRBD1, 5 bases. V was clipped by 3 bases and J by 2 bases, with 11 bases between them. CDR3 length equals 15 residues. The germline V gene encodes CDR1 MNHEY and CDR2 SMNVEV (reference sequence). CDR3 nucleotides: TGTGCCAGCAGTTTGGGGCAGGGTACCTACAATGAGCAGTTCTTC. Amino acid sequence: CASSLGQGTYNEQFF.

Only a few counts were recorded for this clonotype. The chain combines TRBV19 with TRBJ1-1, with D perhaps TRBD1 (6 bases). Trimming removed 3 bases at V and 0 bases at J, with 14 bases between. This CDR3 has 16 residues. Germline V gene lookup returns CDR1 LNHDA and CDR2 SQIVND (reference sequence). Written as DNA, the CDR3 is TGTGCCAGTAGTATCTATCCTACAGGGATGAACACTGAAGCTTTCTTT. It codes for CASSIYPTGMNTEAFF. Using reference TRBV19 and TRBJ1-1 for the parts outside the CDR3, the full variable domain is DGGITQSPKYLFRKEGQNVTLSCEQNLNHDAMYWYRQDPGQGLRLIYYSQIVNDFQKGDIAEGYSVSREKKESFPLTVTSAQKNPTAFYLCASSIYPTGMNTEAFFGQGTRLTVV.

The V and J genes are TRBV7-2 and TRBJ2-3; no clear D. CDR3 size: 15 residues. Trimming shortened V by 5 bases and J by 10 bases, and 22 bases separated the two germline ends. CDR1 SGHTA and CDR2 FQGNSA come from the germline V gene. For the CDR3, the DNA is TGTGCCAGCAGCGTCAGGTCCGACCGGAGATACGCGCAGTATTTT. Residues: CASSVRSDRRYAQYF.

This clonotype was observed a few times. The CDR3 DNA reads as TGTGCCAGCAGTTTAGAAGGGGGCACTGAAGCTTTCTTT. It specifies CASSLEGGTEAFF. V gene TRBV12-3 or TRBV12-4 combines with J gene TRBJ1-1; weak D call: TRBD1 (6 bases). This CDR3 spans 13 amino acids. Trimming cost V 1 base and J 4 bases, with 7 bases left between them.

This clonotype has a handful of counts. The chain employs TRBV20-1 and TRBJ2-1; 10 nucleotides line up with TRBD2. The germline CDR1 and CDR2 sequences are DFQATT and SNEGSKA (reference sequence). The CDR3 length is 16 residues. V gave up 3 bases and J gave up 2 bases; unmatched junction bases: 7. CDR3 in amino acids: CSARALTSGTYNEQFF. The CDR3 DNA reads as TGCAGTGCTAGGGCCCTCACTAGCGGGACCTACAATGAGCAGTTCTTC.

With respect to this clonotype: The junction departs from germline at one end; a sequencing error may be responsible. The J gene is TRBJ2-5, the V gene TRBV7-7; the D is unclear. The CDR3 is 13 residues long. CDR1 and CDR2 from the germline V gene are SSHAT and FNYEAQ (reference sequence). The CDR3 nucleotides read TGTGCTAGCAGCTTAACCTTCCAAGAGACCCAGTACTTC. Its translation: CASSLTFQETQYF.

The V call is TRBV7-2, the J call TRBJ2-3, with 8 bases matching TRBD2. Germline V CDR1 and CDR2: SGHTA, FQGNSA. CDR3 length: 17 residues. With V trimmed by 5 bases and J by 2 bases, 12 bases remained unmatched. DNA of the CDR3: TGTGCCAGCAGCCCCCAGGTCAGCGGGGGTTTCACAGATACGCAGTATTTT. This translates into CASSPQVSGGFTDTQYF. The whole variable domain, remainder taken from reference TRBV7-2 and TRBJ2-3, is GAGVSQSPSNKVTEKGKDVELRCDPISGHTALYWYRQSLGQGLEFLIYFQGNSAPDKSGLPSDRFSAERTGGSVSTLTIQRTQQEDSAVYLCASSPQVSGGFTDTQYFGPGTRLTVL.

This chain connects TRBV5-1 to TRBJ2-5; D not certain. CDR3 length: 17 amino acids. Germline V CDR1 and CDR2: SGHRS, YFSETQ. With 0 bases removed from V and 4 bases from J, the gap between germline ends came to 19 bases. This chain's CDR3 is CASSLGREPYFRETQYF. DNA of the CDR3: TGCGCCAGCAGCTTGGGTCGTGAGCCCTACTTCCGAGAGACCCAGTACTTC.

This clonotype was picked up a small number of times. This chain joins TRBV7-9 and TRBJ1-1; no definite D call. Trimming cost V 3 bases and J 7 bases, with 12 bases left between them. Per germline, CDR1 SEHNR and CDR2 FQNEAQ (reference sequence). The CDR3 consists of 13 residues. The CDR3 DNA follows: TGTGCCAGCAGCTTGCTAGAAGCAAGTGAAGCTTTCTTT. Its protein product is CASSLLEASEAFF. The complete variable domain, with remaining parts taken from reference TRBV7-9 and TRBJ1-1, reads DTGVSQNPRHKITKRGQNVTFRCDPISEHNRLYWYRQTLGQGPEFLTYFQNEAQLEKSRLLSDRFSAERPKGSFSTLEIQRTEQGDSAMYLCASSLLEASEAFFGQGTRLTVV.

The sample holds one count of this clonotype. The chain links TRBV5-1 to TRBJ2-2; 9 nucleotides line up with TRBD1. Germline V gene data show CDR1 as SGHRS and CDR2 as YFSETQ. The length of the CDR3 is 16 residues. With 4 bases clipped from V and 0 bases from J, the junction kept 4 bases outside the gene matches. This CDR3 is CASSRDRVANTGELFF. The CDR3 DNA reads as TGCGCCAGCAGCCGGGACAGGGTCGCGAACACCGGGGAGCTGTTTTTT.

This clonotype was seen a single time. The chain uses TRBV5-1 and TRBJ2-7; weak D call: TRBD1 (6 bases). Germline CDR1 SGHRS, CDR2 YFSETQ. CDR3 size: 15 residues. Trimming shortened V by 4 bases and J by 6 bases, and 20 bases separated the two germline ends. The CDR3 reads CASSTPGTQMAEQYF. The CDR3 nucleotides read TGCGCCAGCAGCACCCCCGGGACACAAATGGCCGAGCAGTACTTC.

The chain joins TRBV6-1 to TRBJ2-2; 9 bases agree with TRBD2. Germline-derived CDR1 and CDR2 are MNHNS and SASEGT. With 8 bases clipped from V and 0 bases from J, the junction kept 4 bases outside the gene matches. The CDR3 is made up of 15 amino acids. The CDR3 DNA sequence: TGTGCCAGCGCGACTAGCGGTCCGAACACCGGGGAGCTGTTTTTT. This encodes CASATSGPNTGELFF.

The V and J genes are TRBV7-9 and TRBJ2-5; D uncertain. Trimming left V 0 bases short and J 2 bases short, with 7 bases between. CDR3 length: 14 residues. CDR1 SEHNR and CDR2 FQNEAQ come from the germline V gene (reference sequence). The CDR3 here is CASSLAMGQETQYF. The CDR3 region has the DNA TGTGCCAGCAGCTTAGCGATGGGACAAGAGACCCAGTACTTC.

This chain uses TRBV28 with TRBJ1-2; 7 bases match TRBD1. With V trimmed by 4 bases and J by 3 bases, 8 bases remained unmatched. From germline, CDR1 is MDHEN and CDR2 SYDVKM. The CDR3 contains 15 residues. This CDR3 reads CASSSYRGKDYGYTF. Written as DNA, the CDR3 is TGTGCCAGCAGTTCTTACAGGGGTAAGGACTATGGCTACACCTTC.

This chain links TRBV12-3 or TRBV12-4 with TRBJ1-1; D not resolved. Trimming pared 8 bases from V and 7 bases from J, leaving 14 bases between. CDR3 size: 12 residues. This CDR3 reads CASSLSDGEAFF. The CDR3 bases are TGTGCCAGCTCTCTTTCGGACGGTGAAGCTTTCTTT.

This sequence joins TRBV6-5 and TRBJ2-4, with 7 bases matching TRBD1. Germline V gene lookup returns CDR1 MNHEY and CDR2 SVGAGI. Germline trimming cut 2 bases from V and 5 bases from J; bases unmatched to any gene: 9. The CDR3 has 16 amino acids. CDR3 residues: CASSYRGGGGENIQYF. CDR3 coding DNA: TGTGCCAGCAGTTACAGAGGGGGCGGTGGAGAAAACATTCAGTACTTC.

This chain links TRBV4-2 with TRBJ1-2; D not certain. Trimming took off 1 base at V and 5 bases at J, with 14 bases between the two ends. The germline V gene has CDR1 LGHNA and CDR2 YNFKEQ. The CDR3 runs to 15 residues. CDR3 protein: CASSQVLSVGYGYTF. CDR3 coding DNA: TGTGCCAGCAGCCAAGTCCTTTCCGTAGGTTATGGCTACACCTTC.

V usage is TRBV5-1 and J usage is TRBJ2-7; 7 bases are a match to TRBD1. The CDR3 length is 13 residues. The V segment lost 4 bases and the J segment 2 bases; nucleotides outside the gene matches: 3. CDR1 is SGHRS and CDR2 is YFSETQ in the germline V gene. The CDR3 loop reads CASSPGQTYEQYF. CDR3 coding DNA: TGCGCCAGCAGCCCGGGACAGACCTACGAGCAGTACTTC. Drawing the rest from reference TRBV5-1 and TRBJ2-7, the complete variable domain is KAGVTQTPRYLIKTRGQQVTLSCSPISGHRSVSWYQQTPGQGLQFLFEYFSETQRNKGNFPGRFSGRQFSNSRSEMNVSTLELGDSALYLCASSPGQTYEQYFGPGTRLTVT.

The genes are TRBV2 and TRBJ1-6; 11 bases fit TRBD1. The CDR3 contains 15 residues. Germline V CDR1 and CDR2: SNHLY, FYNNEI. V lost 4 bases and J lost 7; bases outside the gene matches: 3. The CDR3: CASSAGTGGNSPLHF. In DNA form, the CDR3 reads TGTGCCAGCAGTGCCGGGACAGGGGGAAATTCACCCCTCCACTTT.

The V gene is TRBV25-1, the J gene TRBJ1-2, with D unclear. Germline CDR1 MGHDK, CDR2 SYGVNS. V was shortened by 2 bases and J by 8 bases, with 12 bases between the two germline ends. CDR3 length: 13 residues. CDR3 sequence reads: CASSEPARGGYTF. As DNA, the CDR3 is TGTGCCAGCAGTGAACCAGCAAGAGGGGGCTACACCTTC.

Only a few counts were recorded for this clonotype. The chain combines TRBV7-3 with TRBJ1-1; 9 bases line up with TRBD1. The CDR3 covers 14 residues. The germline V gene encodes CDR1 SGHTA and CDR2 FQGTGA. The V segment lost 5 bases and the J segment 3 bases; nucleotides outside the gene matches: 4. CDR3 DNA sequence: TGTGCCAGCAGCCCACAGGGGGCGGACACTGAAGCTTTCTTT. This encodes CASSPQGADTEAFF.

This clonotype appeared a few times. The chain joins TRBV2 to TRBJ1-2; D ambiguous. The germline V gene encodes CDR1 SNHLY and CDR2 FYNNEI. The length of the CDR3 is 14 residues. Trimming removed 6 bases at V and 0 bases at J, with 11 bases between. This chain's CDR3 is CASREAPANYGYTF. Written as DNA, the CDR3 is TGTGCCAGCAGAGAGGCACCTGCTAACTATGGCTACACCTTC.

V and J are TRBV2 and TRBJ2-1; D gene unclear. CDR3 length: 13 amino acids. The V end was cut by 2 bases, the J end by 9 bases, with 11 bases between. The germline V gene encodes CDR1 SNHLY and CDR2 FYNNEI. The CDR3 region is CASSEMVVGEQFF. The CDR3 nucleotides read TGTGCCAGCAGTGAAATGGTAGTGGGTGAGCAGTTCTTC. Drawing the rest from reference TRBV2 and TRBJ2-1, the complete variable domain is EPEVTQTPSHQVTQMGQEVILRCVPISNHLYFYWYRQILGQKVEFLVSFYNNEISEKSEIFDDQFSVERPDGSNFTLKIRSTKLEDSAMYFCASSEMVVGEQFFGPGTRLTVL.